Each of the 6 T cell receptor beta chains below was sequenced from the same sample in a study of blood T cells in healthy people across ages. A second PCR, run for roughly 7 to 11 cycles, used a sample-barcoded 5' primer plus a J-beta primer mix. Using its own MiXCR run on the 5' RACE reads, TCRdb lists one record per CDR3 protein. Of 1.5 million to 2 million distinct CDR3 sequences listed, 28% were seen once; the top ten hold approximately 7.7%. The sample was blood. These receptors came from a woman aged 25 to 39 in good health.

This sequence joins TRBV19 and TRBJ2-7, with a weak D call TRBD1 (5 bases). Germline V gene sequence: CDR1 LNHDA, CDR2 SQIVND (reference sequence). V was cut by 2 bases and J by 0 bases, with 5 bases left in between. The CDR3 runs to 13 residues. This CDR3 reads CASSITGSYEQYF. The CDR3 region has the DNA TGTGCCAGTAGTATAACAGGCTCCTACGAGCAGTACTTC.

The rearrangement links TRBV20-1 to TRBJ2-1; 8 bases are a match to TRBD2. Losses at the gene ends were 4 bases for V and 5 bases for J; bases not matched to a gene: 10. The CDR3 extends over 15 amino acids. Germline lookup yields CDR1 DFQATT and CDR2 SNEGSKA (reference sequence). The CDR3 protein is CSAMDSGTTNNEQFF. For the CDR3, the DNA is TGCAGTGCTATGGATAGCGGGACAACCAACAATGAGCAGTTCTTC.

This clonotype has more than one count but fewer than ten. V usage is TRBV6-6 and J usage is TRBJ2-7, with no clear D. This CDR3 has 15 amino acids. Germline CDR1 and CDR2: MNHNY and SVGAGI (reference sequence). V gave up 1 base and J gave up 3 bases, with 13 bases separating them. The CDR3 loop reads CASSYLWGTSYEQYF. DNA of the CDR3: TGTGCCAGCAGTTACTTATGGGGTACGAGCTACGAGCAGTACTTC.

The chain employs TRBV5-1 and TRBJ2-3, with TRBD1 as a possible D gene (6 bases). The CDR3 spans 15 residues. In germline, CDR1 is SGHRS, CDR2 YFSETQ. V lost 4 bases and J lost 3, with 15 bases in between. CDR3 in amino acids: CASSTDRFVTDTQYF. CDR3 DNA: TGCGCCAGCAGCACCGACAGGTTCGTGACAGATACGCAGTATTTT. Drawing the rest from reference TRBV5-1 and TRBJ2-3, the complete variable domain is KAGVTQTPRYLIKTRGQQVTLSCSPISGHRSVSWYQQTPGQGLQFLFEYFSETQRNKGNFPGRFSGRQFSNSRSEMNVSTLELGDSALYLCASSTDRFVTDTQYFGPGTRLTVL.

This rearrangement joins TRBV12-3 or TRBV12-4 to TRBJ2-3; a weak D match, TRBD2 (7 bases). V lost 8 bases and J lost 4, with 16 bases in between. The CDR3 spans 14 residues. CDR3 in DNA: TGTGCCAGCGTCGGGGGGCTCCCTTCAGATACGCAGTATTTT. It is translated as CASVGGLPSDTQYF.

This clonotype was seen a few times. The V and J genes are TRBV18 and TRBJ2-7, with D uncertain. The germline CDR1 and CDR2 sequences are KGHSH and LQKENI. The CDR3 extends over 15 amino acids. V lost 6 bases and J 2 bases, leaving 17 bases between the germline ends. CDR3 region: CASSDEVLAAYEQYF. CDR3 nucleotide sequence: TGTGCCAGCTCCGATGAGGTTTTGGCAGCCTACGAGCAGTACTTC.